Sequencing of this TCR beta chain was carried out in a study of monozygotic twins with inflammatory bowel disease (dated by TCRdb to 2018 to 2020). At the level of the whole study: The full study comprised 28 monozygotic twin pairs: nine German pairs (four IBD-concordant, five IBD-discordant) and 19 IBD-discordant Danish pairs. Within discordant pairs, disease-associated traits were sought mainly by comparing IBD patients with their genetically identical healthy co-twins. Each individual had, on average, about 151 000 unique TCRalpha sequences and 181 000 unique TCRbeta sequences available for analysis.

The CDR3, from cysteine to phenylalanine, totals 16 residues. There is no recorded DNA. Via the germline V gene, CDR1 is MNHEY and CDR2 SVGAGI. Points the paper makes about the study in general: Background noise and inter-individual variability may have been introduced into the repertoires by the differing immunosuppressive treatments among patients. Distinction between different T cell subtypes could not be achieved in the analysis. Measured by the inverse Simpson index, TCRbeta repertoire diversity was lower in IBD patients than in their healthy co-twins. Compared with healthy twins, IBD patients shared fewer clonotypes with other individuals, and the difference was most pronounced in patients with signs of disease activity. Repertoire similarity did not differ between concordant and discordant twins, which could be due to limited statistical power. No single strong signal or clonotype linked to IBD turned up in the results, so the idea that one exists was not supported.

From each donor, a roughly 2.7 ml peripheral blood sample was collected into PAXgene tubes and kept at -80 degrees C. Total RNA was isolated from whole blood with the PAXgene blood miRNA kit on an automated QIAcube, without T cell sorting. Peripheral blood from monozygotic twin pairs concordant or discordant for inflammatory bowel disease was subjected to deep TCRalpha and TCRbeta repertoire profiling with unique molecular barcoding. Smoking habits were recorded for all twin pairs, and individuals were classified as current, former or never smokers. Library generation was performed with 5' RACE. The input for every TCR library was around 3.5 ug of total RNA. For each sample, cDNA synthesis was carried out in eight separate reactions using SMARTScribe reverse transcriptase. During cDNA synthesis, unique molecular identifiers containing a 6-nucleotide sample barcode were introduced by template switching. Amplification of TCRalpha and TCRbeta cDNA involved two nested PCRs of 16 and 9 cycles, and each PCR was followed by bead purification. Before amplification, the cDNA was treated with uracil DNA-glycosylase and purified using the QIAquick PCR purification kit. The second PCR was the step at which Illumina TruSeq-compatible adapters and sample-specific barcodes were added. TapeStation and Qubit were used to check library quality and concentration, and approximately 5 ng of each library went into the pool. Pooled libraries were sequenced on an Illumina HiSeq2500 single-index Rapid Run with 2 x 100 bp reads and custom sequencing primers. Processing in the source paper ran as follows. PCR and sequencing errors were corrected by UMI-based consensus assembly using MiGEC version 1.2.6. MiXCR version 2.1.1 was used for V(D)J alignment, clonotype assembly and CDR3 extraction. Normalisation of gene usage, clonotype sharing and MAIT/NKT TCR abundance was achieved by analysing the top 1000, 10 000 and 20 000 clonotypes per sample. Diversity was computed as the inverse Simpson index with the vegan R package after downsampling to 27 000 UMIs. Paired Mann-Whitney U tests were applied to discordant twin pairs, with Benjamini-Hochberg correction for multiple testing. After TCRdb reprocessed the reads, each CDR3 protein sequence was kept as one row, without DNA. What appears here as the V and J calls and clone size reflects TCRdb's work, not the paper's. The sample's clone listing holds some 330,000 distinct CDR3 sequences. The ten largest clones take up approximately 5.4% of the sample.

With regard to this clonotype: What antigen it recognizes has not been identified.

The clonotype was recovered from a human donor with ulcerative colitis or Crohn's disease, or a healthy co-twin of an affected twin (not recorded which). Recombination joined TRBV6-5 with TRBJ1-1; TCRdb picks TRBD1, but there is no DNA to check that call. Sequences were obtained from blood. This receptor has the CDR3 CASSYGGHSRDTEAFF.